This T cell receptor (beta chain) was observed in a study of CD8+CD57+ T cells in acquired aplastic anemia. Overall study context: DNA recovered from sorted CD4+ and CD8+ cells had a mean of approximately 3.2 ug.

CD8+CD57+ cell expansion had been shown by flow cytometry in patients chosen for sequencing. In the case of this clonotype: What it binds is not known.

The study profiled TCR beta VDJ and CDR3 using genomic DNA as template. TCRdb re-derived calls from the reads in MiXCR, one entry per CDR3 protein. The table has about 120,000 distinct CDR3 sequences, 58% seen once. Notes on the study in general: The CD8+ Simpson's diversity of patients and controls was not significantly different.

Trimming shortened V by 7 bases and J by 2 bases, and 14 bases separated the two germline ends. Germline values: CDR1 MGHDK, CDR2 SYGVNS. The CDR3 totals 15 residues. Sequenced: sorted CD4+, CD8+, or CD8+CD57+ T cells (not recorded which) from PBMCs. The chain couples TRBV25-1 to TRBJ2-2; D may be TRBD1 (6 bases). The TCR was taken from a human donor with aplastic anemia. The CDR3 coding sequence is TGTGCCAGCAACCCGACAGGAGACAACACCGGGGAGCTGTTTTTT. Encoded protein: CASNPTGDNTGELFF. The full variable domain, in which reference TRBV25-1 and TRBJ2-2 provide the parts outside the CDR3, is EADIYQTPRYLVIGTGKKITLECSQTMGHDKMYWYQQDPGMELHLIHYSYGVNSTEKGDLSSESTVSRIRTEHFPLTLESARPSHTSQYLCASNPTGDNTGELFFGEGSRLTVL.